The sequence of this TCR beta chain was determined in a study of blood T cells in healthy people across ages. Notes on the study in general: Measured against age, TCR beta diversity per million T cells decreased in a roughly linear manner. Using unsorted PBMCs precluded a conclusive naive versus antigen-experienced comparison. The long-lived group displayed more naive CD4+ cells, plus higher diversity, than the aged donors did.

A word on this clonotype: Its antigen is unknown.

Looked up from germline, CDR1 is KGHDR and CDR2 is SFDVKD. J was trimmed by 5 bases and V by 9 bases; bases with no gene match: 2. The CDR3 sequence is 11 residues long. A sample-barcoded 5' primer and a J-beta primer mix were used in a second PCR of about 7 to 11 cycles. Each of the cDNA molecules was tagged by a template-switch adaptor with 12 random nucleotides. MiXCR, run by TCRdb on the 5' RACE reads, gives a single entry per CDR3 protein. In the table there are roughly 1.9 million distinct CDR3 sequences, roughly 43% of which are singletons. This sequence joins TRBV24-1 and TRBJ1-1; TRBD1 matches 7 bases. The TCR comes from a human donor in good health. Sequencing used blood. The chain's CDR3 is CATETGTEAFF. DNA for the CDR3: TGTGCCACCGAGACAGGGACTGAAGCTTTCTTT.